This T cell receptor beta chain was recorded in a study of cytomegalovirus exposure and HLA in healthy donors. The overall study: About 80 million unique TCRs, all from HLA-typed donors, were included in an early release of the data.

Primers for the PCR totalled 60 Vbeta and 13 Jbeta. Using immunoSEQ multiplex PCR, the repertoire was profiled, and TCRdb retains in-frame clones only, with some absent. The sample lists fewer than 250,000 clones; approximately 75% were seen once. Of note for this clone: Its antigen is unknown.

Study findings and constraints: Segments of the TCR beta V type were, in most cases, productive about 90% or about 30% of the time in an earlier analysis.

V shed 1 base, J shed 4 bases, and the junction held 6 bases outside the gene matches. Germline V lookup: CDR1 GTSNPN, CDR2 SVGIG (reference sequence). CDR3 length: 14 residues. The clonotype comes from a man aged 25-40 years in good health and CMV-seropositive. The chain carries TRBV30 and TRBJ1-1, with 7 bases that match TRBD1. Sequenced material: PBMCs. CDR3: CAWSAMTGLTEAFF. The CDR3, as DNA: TGTGCCTGGAGTGCCATGACAGGGCTCACTGAAGCTTTCTTT.